This is a list of T cell receptor beta chains from one sample in a study of graft-versus-host responses after intestinal transplantation. Measured with immunoSEQ multiplex PCR; TCRdb has only the in-frame clones, and not every one. The sample lists approximately 15,000 clones, around three quarters seen once, with about 20% in the top ten. The material sequenced was ileum tissue, taken just over 100 days after intestinal transplant. These receptors were collected from a human patient who received an intestinal transplant, so some T cells may come from the graft donor. The CDR3 runs from the conserved cysteine through the conserved F or W. A D gene is named only where the DNA matches it firmly. Size is omitted from some rows. Given values are once, few, many or a class for expanded clones.

V gene	D gene	clone size	J gene	CDR3 DNA	CDR3 protein
TRBV19	TRBD1	-	TRBJ1-1	TGTGCCAGTAGTATATCCGGGGCAGGGGGCCCTCTGAACACTGAAGCTTTCTTT	CASSISGAGGPLNTEAFF
TRBV9	TRBD2	-	TRBJ2-5	TGTGCCAGCAGCGTAGGGGAGACTAGCGGGAGAGGAGAGACCCAGTACTTC	CASSVGETSGRGETQYF
TRBV4-2	TRBD1	-	TRBJ1-1	TGTGCCAGCAGCCAGGTCCTTCTCAGGGGGCCTGCGAACACTGAAGCTTTCTTT	CASSQVLLRGPANTEAFF
TRBV5-5	-	-	TRBJ2-7	TGTGCCAGCAGCCCCGACGGGTACGAGCAGTACTTC	CASSPDGYEQYF
TRBV11-3	-	-	TRBJ2-7	TGTGCCAGCAGCTCCGAGGGTAGCGAGCAGTACTTC	CASSSEGSEQYF
TRBV5-7	TRBD1	-	TRBJ1-5	TGTGCCAGCAGGCGAAGACGGACAGGGGGAACGGAGCCCCAGCATTTT	CASRRRRTGGTEPQHF
TRBV15	TRBD1	-	TRBJ2-1	TGTGCCACCAGCAGCCCACCGACAGGGGTTGGAAATGAGCAGTTCTTC	CATSSPPTGVGNEQFF
TRBV6-1	TRBD1	once	TRBJ2-7	TGTGCCAGCAGAAGGACAGGTGATACCTACGAGCAGTACTTC	CASRRTGDTYEQYF
TRBV6-1	-	-	TRBJ2-3	TGTGCCAGCGCCCTGGGGTCTAGCACAGATACGCAGTATTTT	CASALGSSTDTQYF
TRBV10-3	-	once	TRBJ2-3	TGTGCCATCGCTCGGGACACAGATACGCAGTATTTT	CAIARDTDTQYF
TRBV5-6	TRBD1	-	TRBJ1-6	TGTGCCAGCAGCCCCCTCGGCCCGACAGGGCTCAGGTCACCCCTCCACTTT	CASSPLGPTGLRSPLHF
TRBV28	-	-	TRBJ1-1	TGTGCCAGCAGCCTATTGACGCCGGGACCCGCAGACACTGAAGCTTTCTTT	CASSLLTPGPADTEAFF
TRBV7-3	TRBD2	-	TRBJ2-5	TGTGCCAGCAGCTTGGATGGACTAGCCCAAGAGACCCAGTACTTC	CASSLDGLAQETQYF
TRBV6-9	TRBD1	medium-sized	TRBJ1-5	TGTGCCAGCAGCCCAGGACAGGGGGATGGGCAATCAATCATTAGCAATCAGCCCCAGCATTTT	CASSPGQGDGQSIISNQPQHF
TRBV28	TRBD2	-	TRBJ2-7	TGTGCCAGCAGCGCGGGGGGCCGAAACGAGCAGTACTTC	CASSAGGRNEQYF
TRBV5-5	-	-	TRBJ1-2	TGTGCCAGCAGCTTCGGTCAGTTTTATGGCTACACCTTC	CASSFGQFYGYTF
TRBV7-2	-	-	TRBJ2-2	TGTGCCAGCAGCTTAGCTTTCCGGGACGGTGAGGGCGGGGAGCTGTTTTTT	CASSLAFRDGEGGELFF
TRBV5-1	-	-	TRBJ2-6	TGCGCCAGCAGCCAAGGGAGTCGTCTATCTGGGGCCAACGTCCTGACTTTC	CASSQGSRLSGANVLTF
TRBV28	-	once	TRBJ2-1	TGTGCCAGCAGTTTAAAACGGCCCATCCGAAACATCAATGAGCAGTTCTTC	CASSLKRPIRNINEQFF
TRBV19	-	-	TRBJ2-7	TGTGCCAGTAGTATCCAGGACCCGACCTACGAGCAGTACTTC	CASSIQDPTYEQYF
TRBV19	-	-	TRBJ2-7	TGTGCCAGTACTCCAACCGGGACTGGGGCCTACGAGCAGTACTTC	CASTPTGTGAYEQYF
TRBV11-3	-	few	TRBJ2-1	TGTGCCAGCAGCTTCCTAGGAGGTATCAACAATGAGCAGTTCTTC	CASSFLGGINNEQFF
TRBV22-1	-	-	TRBJ1-2	TGTCCTGGGAGGTGCAGGCGAAAGCGGAGAAAGACCTATGGCTACACCTTC	CPGRCRRKRRKTYGYTF
TRBV6-8	TRBD2	-	TRBJ2-1	TGTGCCAGCAGTTACTCGGGCGAAGAGCGGGAGGGGTACAATGAGCAGTTCTTC	CASSYSGEEREGYNEQFF
TRBV6-5	TRBD2	-	TRBJ2-7	TGTGCCACCCTGGCTAGCGGGAGCCACGAGCAGTACTTC	CATLASGSHEQYF
TRBV15	-	-	TRBJ1-4	TGTGCCACCAGCACCTGGCCCCGGCGGGGGCATGAAAAACTGTTTTTT	CATSTWPRRGHEKLFF
TRBV30	-	few	TRBJ1-2	TGTGCCTGGAGATACGATGGCTACACCTTC	CAWRYDGYTF
TRBV10-3	-	-	TRBJ2-7	TGTGCCATCAGTGAGTTTCCCGGGAGCTACGAGCAGTACTTC	CAISEFPGSYEQYF
TRBV27	TRBD2	-	TRBJ2-3	TGTGCCAGCAGTTTAATTTCTAGCGGTTACACAGATACGCAGTATTTT	CASSLISSGYTDTQYF
TRBV12-5	-	-	TRBJ2-7	TGTGCTAGTGGTTTGGGGGTTCCCTACGAGCAGTACTTC	CASGLGVPYEQYF
TRBV11-3	-	-	TRBJ1-5	TGTGCCAGCAGCTTATTATGGCCCCAGCATTTT	CASSLLWPQHF
TRBV6-5	TRBD1	few	TRBJ1-5	TGTGCCAGCAGTTACAGGGGGCATCAGCCCCAGCATTTT	CASSYRGHQPQHF
TRBV11-2	TRBD1	few	TRBJ1-5	TGTGCCAGCAGCCTAGACAGGGGGGGTCAGCCCCAGCATTTT	CASSLDRGGQPQHF
TRBV7-6	TRBD2	-	TRBJ2-1	TGTGCCAGCAGCCAACTCTCCCATCCGGGAGGGCCTAATATATCCTACAATGAGCAGTTCTTC	CASSQLSHPGGPNISYNEQFF
TRBV9	-	-	TRBJ2-3	TGTGCCAGCAGCGTAGCAAGGATATGGCCGCCAGATACGCAGTATTTT	CASSVARIWPPDTQYF
TRBV28	-	-	TRBJ1-1	TGTGCCAGCAGTTTGCCGGACACTGAAGCTTTCTTT	CASSLPDTEAFF
TRBV7-9	TRBD2	once	TRBJ2-1	TGTGCCAGCAGCTTGGCTAGCGGGGGAGTTAGCTCCTACAATGAGCAGTTCTTC	CASSLASGGVSSYNEQFF
TRBV19	-	-	TRBJ2-6	TGTGCCAGTAGTATGGGTAGCTCTGGGGCCAACGTCCTGACTTTC	CASSMGSSGANVLTF
TRBV28	TRBD2	-	TRBJ2-5	TGTGCCAGCAGGCAATGGGGGGGAGGGCCAAGGGAGACCCAGTACTTC	CASRQWGGGPRETQYF
TRBV11-2	TRBD1	-	TRBJ2-3	TGTGCCAGCAGCTTCGACAGGGGCACAGATACGCAGTATTTT	CASSFDRGTDTQYF
TRBV6-1	-	once	TRBJ1-6	TGTGCCAGCAGCCCCGGGCGCGTGGGTTCACCCCTCCACTTT	CASSPGRVGSPLHF
TRBV7-9	-	-	TRBJ2-1	TGTGCCAGCAGCCCGTTCCCATACAGCTACAATGAGCAGTTCTTC	CASSPFPYSYNEQFF
TRBV4-1	-	-	TRBJ2-7	TGCGCCAGCAGCCGCCTACAAGGCACCTACGAGCAGTACTTC	CASSRLQGTYEQYF
TRBV7-9	-	-	TRBJ2-7	TGTGCCAGCAGCTTAGAGGGATTTGTAAGCTACGAGCAGTACTTC	CASSLEGFVSYEQYF
TRBV13	-	-	TRBJ2-5	TGTGCCAGCAGCTCTCCGGGACATGCCCAAGAGACCCAGTACTTC	CASSSPGHAQETQYF
TRBV21-1	-	-	TRBJ2-7	TGTGCCAGCAGCATTCGACAGGGGCCGACCTACGAGCAGTACTTC	CASSIRQGPTYEQYF
TRBV2	TRBD1	once	TRBJ2-7	TGTGCCAGCACCCACCGGACAGGGCTACACGAGCAGTACTTC	CASTHRTGLHEQYF
TRBV4-3	TRBD2	-	TRBJ2-1	TGCGCCAGCAGCCAAGACTCTGAATCTAAGGGAGGGCCGTACAATGAGCAGTTCTTC	CASSQDSESKGGPYNEQFF
TRBV7-2	TRBD2	-	TRBJ2-4	TGCGCCAGCAGCTTAGTGGGACTAGCGGGCCAACTAGCCAAAAACATTCAGTACTTC	CASSLVGLAGQLAKNIQYF
TRBV7-9	TRBD2	-	TRBJ2-3	TGTGCCAGCAGCTTAGCGCCTAGCGGGAGGAGGCAGTATTTT	CASSLAPSGRRQYF
TRBV5-3	TRBD1	-	TRBJ1-2	TGTGCCAGAAGCTTGGGACAGGGGGCCTATGGCTACACCTTC	CARSLGQGAYGYTF
TRBV4-3	-	-	TRBJ2-7	TGCGCCAGCAGCCCGGGACAAGGCGCCTACGAGCAGTACTTC	CASSPGQGAYEQYF